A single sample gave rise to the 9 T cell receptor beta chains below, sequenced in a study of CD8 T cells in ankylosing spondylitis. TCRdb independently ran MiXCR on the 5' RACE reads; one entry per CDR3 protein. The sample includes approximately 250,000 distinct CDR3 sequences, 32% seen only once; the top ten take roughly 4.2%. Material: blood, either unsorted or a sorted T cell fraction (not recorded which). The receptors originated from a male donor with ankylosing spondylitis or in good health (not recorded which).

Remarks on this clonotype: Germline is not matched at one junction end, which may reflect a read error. The CDR3 DNA follows: TGCTGTGCTAGTCAGGGGCGCGCAGCCGCCACAGATACGCAGTATTTT. The encoded protein is CCASQGRAAATDTQYF. The chain has TRBV20-1 and TRBJ2-3; a possible D gene is TRBD1 (6 bases). Germline assignment: CDR1 DFQATT and CDR2 SNEGSKA (reference sequence). This CDR3 spans 16 amino acids.

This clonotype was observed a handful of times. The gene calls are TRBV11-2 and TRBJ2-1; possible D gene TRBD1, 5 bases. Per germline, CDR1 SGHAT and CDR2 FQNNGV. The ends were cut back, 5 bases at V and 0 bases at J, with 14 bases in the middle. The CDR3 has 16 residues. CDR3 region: CASSTSTESSYNEQFF. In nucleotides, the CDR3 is TGTGCCAGCAGCACTTCGACAGAAAGCTCCTACAATGAGCAGTTCTTC.

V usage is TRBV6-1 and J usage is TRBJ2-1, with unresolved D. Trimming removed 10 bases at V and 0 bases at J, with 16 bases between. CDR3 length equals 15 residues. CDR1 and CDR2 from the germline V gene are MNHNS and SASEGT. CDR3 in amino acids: CATAPKVSSYNEQFF. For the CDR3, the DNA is TGTGCCACAGCACCCAAGGTGAGCTCCTACAATGAGCAGTTCTTC.

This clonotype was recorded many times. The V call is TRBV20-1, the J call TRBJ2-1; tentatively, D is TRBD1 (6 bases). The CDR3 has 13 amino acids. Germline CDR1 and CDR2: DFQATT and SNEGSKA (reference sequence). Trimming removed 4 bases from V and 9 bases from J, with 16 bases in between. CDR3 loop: CSATDRYVGEQFF. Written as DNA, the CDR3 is TGCAGTGCTACCGACAGGTACGTCGGTGAGCAGTTCTTC.

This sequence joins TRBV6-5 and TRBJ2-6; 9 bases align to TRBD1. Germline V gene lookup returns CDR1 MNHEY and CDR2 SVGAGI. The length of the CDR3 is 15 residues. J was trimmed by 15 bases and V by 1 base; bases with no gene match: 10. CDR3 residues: CASSYLSPGQGALTF. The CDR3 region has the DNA TGTGCCAGCAGTTACTTGTCCCCGGGACAGGGAGCCCTGACTTTC.

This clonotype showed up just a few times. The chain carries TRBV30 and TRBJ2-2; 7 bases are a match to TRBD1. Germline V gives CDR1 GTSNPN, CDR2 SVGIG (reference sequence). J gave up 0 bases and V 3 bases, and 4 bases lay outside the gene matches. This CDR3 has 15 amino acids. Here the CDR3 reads CAWSPGTANTGELFF. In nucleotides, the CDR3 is TGTGCCTGGAGCCCAGGGACAGCGAACACCGGGGAGCTGTTTTTT.

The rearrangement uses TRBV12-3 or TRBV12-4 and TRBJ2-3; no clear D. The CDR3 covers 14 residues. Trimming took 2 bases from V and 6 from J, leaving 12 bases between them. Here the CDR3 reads CASSLTAVEDTQYF. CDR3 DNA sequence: TGTGCCAGCAGTTTAACAGCCGTTGAGGATACGCAGTATTTT.

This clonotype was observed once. The CDR3 DNA sequence: TGTGCCAGCAGTTACTCGAGTGGCGGAGCTCAGGGGCAGTACTTC. It specifies CASSYSSGGAQGQYF. The chain has TRBV6-5 and TRBJ2-7; D might be TRBD1 (5 bases). The germline V gene has CDR1 MNHEY and CDR2 SVGAGI. The CDR3 has 15 residues. The germline V and J ends were trimmed by 0 bases and 9 bases, with 18 bases remaining between them.

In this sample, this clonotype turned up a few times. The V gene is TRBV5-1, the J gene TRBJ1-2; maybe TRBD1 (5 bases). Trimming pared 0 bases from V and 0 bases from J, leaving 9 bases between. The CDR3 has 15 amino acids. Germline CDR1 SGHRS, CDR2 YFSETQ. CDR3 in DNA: TGCGCCAGCAGCTTGGAAGGGGAACCTAACTATGGCTACACCTTC. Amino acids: CASSLEGEPNYGYTF.